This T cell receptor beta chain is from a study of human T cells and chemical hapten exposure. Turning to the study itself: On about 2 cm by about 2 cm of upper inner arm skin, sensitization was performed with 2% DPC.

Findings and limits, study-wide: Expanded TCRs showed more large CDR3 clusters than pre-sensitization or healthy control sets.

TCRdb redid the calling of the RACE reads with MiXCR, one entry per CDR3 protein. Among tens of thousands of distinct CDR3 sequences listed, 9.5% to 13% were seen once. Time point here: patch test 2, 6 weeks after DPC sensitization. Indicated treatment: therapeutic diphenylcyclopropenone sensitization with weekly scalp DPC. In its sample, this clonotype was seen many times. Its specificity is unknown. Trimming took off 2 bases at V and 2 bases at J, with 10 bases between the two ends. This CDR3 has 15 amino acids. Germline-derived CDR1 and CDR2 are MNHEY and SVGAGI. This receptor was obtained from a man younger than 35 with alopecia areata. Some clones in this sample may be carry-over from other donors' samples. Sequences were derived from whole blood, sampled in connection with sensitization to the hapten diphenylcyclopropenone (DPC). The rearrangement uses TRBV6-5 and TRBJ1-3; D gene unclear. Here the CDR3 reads CASSYGQDAGNTIYF. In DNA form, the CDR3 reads TGTGCCAGCAGTTACGGGCAGGATGCTGGAAACACCATATATTTT.